The 13 T cell receptor beta chains listed next were all sequenced from one sample in a study of vaccination and CD4 T cells after COVID-19. From the PCR reads, TCRdb called clonotypes with MiXCR, one entry per CDR3 protein. The sample consists of tens of thousands of distinct CDR3 sequences, over 40% of them appearing once. Sequencing used CD4+ T cells from blood, obtained before SARS-CoV-2 vaccination. These receptors were obtained from a human donor who had recovered from COVID-19.

J is TRBJ2-1 and V is TRBV20-1; 7 positions match TRBD2. V was clipped by 2 bases and J by 2 bases; unmatched bases: 9. Germline assignment: CDR1 DFQATT and CDR2 SNEGSKA (reference sequence). The CDR3 contains 16 residues. CDR3 residues: CSARTRDYYAYNEQFF. CDR3 DNA: TGCAGTGCTAGAACCCGGGACTACTACGCCTACAATGAGCAGTTCTTC.

J is TRBJ1-6 and V is TRBV7-3, with D perhaps TRBD1 (6 bases). V was pared by 3 bases and J by 10 bases, with 10 bases between. The CDR3 is 13 residues long. The germline V gene encodes CDR1 SGHTA and CDR2 FQGTGA. DNA for the CDR3: TGTGCCAGCAGCTTTACAGGGCTATCACCCCTCCACTTT. Its translation: CASSFTGLSPLHF.

The rearrangement links TRBV6-1 to TRBJ2-5; D not resolved. Germline V gene data show CDR1 as MNHNS and CDR2 as SASEGT. The CDR3 totals 15 residues. Trimming stripped 0 bases from V and 0 bases from J, with 8 bases between. The chain's CDR3 is CASSEATTYQETQYF. CDR3 DNA sequence: TGTGCCAGCAGTGAAGCGACGACGTACCAAGAGACCCAGTACTTC.

The CDR3 sequence: CASSNRGNEQYF. DNA for the CDR3: TGTGCCAGCAGCAACAGGGGGAACGAGCAGTACTTC. The chain combines TRBV2 with TRBJ2-7; 8 positions agree with TRBD1. The CDR3 length is 12 residues. The germline V gene has CDR1 SNHLY and CDR2 FYNNEI. V was pared by 6 bases and J by 5 bases, with 3 bases of the junction left unmatched.

The rearrangement links TRBV11-2 to TRBJ2-1; 7 nucleotides line up with TRBD2. With V trimmed by 5 bases and J by 9 bases, 10 bases remained unmatched. The CDR3 consists of 14 residues. Germline V gene data show CDR1 as SGHAT and CDR2 as FQNNGV. The CDR3 DNA reads as TGTGCCAGCAGCCCCGGACTAGGGGCCGGTGAGCAGTTCTTC. Translated: CASSPGLGAGEQFF.

The gene calls are TRBV7-6 and TRBJ2-5, with D possibly being TRBD2 (6 bases). Trimming removed 1 base at V and 4 bases at J, with 10 bases between. This CDR3 has 14 residues. The V gene's germline CDR1 is SGHVS and CDR2 FNYEAQ. The CDR3 loop reads CASSLVGSGETQYF. The CDR3 nucleotides are TGTGCCAGCAGCTTAGTCGGGAGCGGAGAGACCCAGTACTTC.

In DNA form, the CDR3 reads TGTGCCAGCTCACCACCGTTCGGTTCCTACGAGCAGTACTTC. Its translation is CASSPPFGSYEQYF. This rearrangement joins TRBV18 to TRBJ2-7; D is uncertain. Germline assignment: CDR1 KGHSH and CDR2 LQKENI. The V and J ends lost 0 bases and 1 base respectively, with 7 bases between them. This CDR3 is 14 amino acids long.

This clonotype was seen a few times. The chain recombines TRBV14 with TRBJ1-2; D unresolved. V lost 4 bases and J 3 bases, leaving 15 bases between the germline ends. This CDR3 spans 15 amino acids. CDR1 is SGHDN and CDR2 is FVKESK in the germline V gene. CDR3 protein: CASSPTRRMHYGYTF. The CDR3 coding sequence is TGTGCCAGCAGCCCTACGCGTCGGATGCACTATGGCTACACCTTC.

This clonotype was counted between two and nine times. This chain joins TRBV19 and TRBJ1-5; the match to TRBD1 covers 12 bases. The germline V gene encodes CDR1 LNHDA and CDR2 SQIVND (reference sequence). The V segment lost 7 bases and the J segment 3 bases; nucleotides outside the gene matches: 16. This CDR3 comprises 19 residues. CDR3 sequence reads: CASTASPRGTGGLNQPQHF. The DNA for the CDR3 is TGTGCCAGTACCGCATCCCCTAGGGGGACAGGGGGCCTCAATCAGCCCCAGCATTTT.

The rearrangement uses TRBV5-1 and TRBJ1-1, with TRBD1 matching 7 bases. V lost 2 bases, J lost 7 bases, and 5 bases stayed unmatched. Germline CDR1 and CDR2: SGHRS and YFSETQ. This CDR3 has 13 amino acids. This CDR3 is CASSLIRDSEAFF. In DNA form, the CDR3 reads TGCGCCAGCAGCTTAATCCGGGACAGTGAAGCTTTCTTT.

This clonotype was found a few times. This sequence joins TRBV6-2 or TRBV6-3 and TRBJ1-1; D possibly corresponds to TRBD1 (5 bases). The CDR3 runs 14 residues. V was clipped by 6 bases and J by 6 bases, with 17 bases between them. The germline gives CDR1 MNHEY, CDR2 SVGEGT. The CDR3 nucleotides are TGTGCCAGCAGCACGACCAGGGTACCGGCTGAAGCTTTCTTT. It is translated as CASSTTRVPAEAFF.

The chain carries TRBV20-1 and TRBJ2-1; D not certain. V was cut by 5 bases and J by 2 bases, with 4 bases left in between. CDR1 is DFQATT and CDR2 is SNEGSKA in the germline V gene (reference sequence). The CDR3 is 11 residues long. CDR3 sequence reads: CSASTYNEQFF. CDR3 nucleotides: TGCAGTGCTTCCACCTACAATGAGCAGTTCTTC.

The rearrangement joins TRBV6-2 or TRBV6-3 to TRBJ1-4; D not certain. The CDR3 length is 14 residues. V was cut by 6 bases and J by 10 bases, with 18 bases left in between. The germline CDR1 and CDR2 sequences are MNHEY and SVGEGT. The CDR3 region is CASRSLDSSGKLFF. The DNA of the CDR3 is TGTGCCAGCAGGAGCCTGGACTCTTCCGGAAAACTGTTTTTT.